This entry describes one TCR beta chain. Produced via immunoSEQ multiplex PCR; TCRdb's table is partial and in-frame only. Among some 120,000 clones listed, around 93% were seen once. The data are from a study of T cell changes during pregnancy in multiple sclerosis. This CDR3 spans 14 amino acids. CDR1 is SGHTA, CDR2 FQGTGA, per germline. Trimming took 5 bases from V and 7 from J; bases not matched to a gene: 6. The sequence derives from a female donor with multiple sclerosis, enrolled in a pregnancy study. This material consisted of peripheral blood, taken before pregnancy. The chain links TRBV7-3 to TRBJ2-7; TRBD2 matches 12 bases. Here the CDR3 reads CASSLAGGPGEQYF. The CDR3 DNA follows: TGTGCCAGCAGCCTAGCGGGAGGGCCGGGGGAGCAGTACTTC.